The following is a T cell receptor (beta chain) sequence with its context. This record belongs to a study of Ad26.COV2.S vaccination and SARS-CoV-2 variants. Treatment meaning: some 20 received Ad26.COV2.S at low or high dose, single or two shots; about five received placebo; per-sample allocation not given. Vaccine and placebo recipients were sampled on day 63 after the first injection. The protocol was immunoSEQ multiplex PCR, while the TCRdb copy is restricted to in-frame clones and leaves out a portion. The sample has around 400,000 clones; approximately 90% are singletons. Germline CDR1 LGHNA, CDR2 YSLEER. The CDR3 has 14 residues. Trimming removed 1 base from V and 2 bases from J, with 9 bases in between.

The chain combines TRBV4-3 with TRBJ2-7; D is ambiguous. The material sequenced was peripheral blood, taken in a trial of Ad26.COV2.S vaccine versus placebo. The sequence was collected from a person aged 18-65 years who received the Ad26.COV2.S COVID-19 vaccine or a placebo. The CDR3 bases are TGCGCCAGCAGCCAAGCGGTCGGAACCTACGAGCAGTACTTC. Translated, it gives CASSQAVGTYEQYF.